The 21 T cell receptor beta chains in this list originate from one sample, sequenced in a study of cytomegalovirus exposure and HLA in healthy donors. The PCR had 60 Vbeta and 13 Jbeta primers. Repertoires were generated with immunoSEQ multiplex PCR, while TCRdb's copy carries only in-frame clones and drops some. The sample table sets out about 200,000 clones. Sequencing used PBMCs. These receptors all come from a girl aged 2-10 years in good health and CMV-seropositive.

Note on this clone: The junction departs from germline at one end; a sequencing error may be responsible. The chain has TRBV28 and TRBJ2-7; perhaps TRBD1 as D (6 bases). The germline gives CDR1 MDHEN, CDR2 SYDVKM. There are 14 residues in the CDR3. CDR3 sequence reads: CASSRSGAGKYRDF. The CDR3 DNA sequence: TGTGCCAGCAGCCGATCCGGGGCAGGGAAATACAGGGACTTC.

The V call is TRBV7-9, the J call TRBJ1-1, with D hard to call. This CDR3 has 15 amino acids. V was clipped by 0 bases and J by 8 bases, with 16 bases between them. CDR1 and CDR2 (germline): SEHNR, FQNEAQ (reference sequence). The chain's CDR3 is CASSLAGGPWAEAFF. CDR3 sequence (DNA): TGTGCCAGCAGCTTAGCAGGAGGGCCCTGGGCGGAAGCTTTCTTT.

V usage is TRBV4-2 and J usage is TRBJ1-2; no definite D call. The CDR3 extends over 15 amino acids. V lost 0 bases, J lost 7 bases, and 15 bases lay in between. Germline-derived CDR1 and CDR2 are LGHNA and YNFKEQ. DNA of the CDR3: TGTGCCAGCAGCCAAGATCCCTTTAATAGTCGTGGCTACACCTTC. Amino acids: CASSQDPFNSRGYTF.

This rearrangement joins TRBV18 to TRBJ1-5; D is uncertain. CDR1 KGHSH and CDR2 LQKENI come from the germline V gene. This CDR3 contains 14 residues. Trimming pared 5 bases from V and 11 bases from J, leaving 19 bases between. DNA of the CDR3: TGTGCCAGCTCAAGTGAGGTCGGTCAGCAAACCCAGCATTTT. Translating gives CASSSEVGQQTQHF.

The gene calls are TRBV5-5 and TRBJ1-4, with D tentatively TRBD1 (5 bases). The CDR3 contains 14 residues. V lost 4 bases and J lost 6, with 13 bases in between. CDR1 and CDR2 from the germline V gene are SGHKS and YYEKEE (reference sequence). The chain's CDR3 is CASSTGSGDEKLFF. CDR3 DNA: TGTGCCAGCAGCACCGGGTCGGGGGATGAAAAACTGTTTTTT.

The chain is built from TRBV25-1 and TRBJ2-2; 9 positions agree with TRBD1. The germline gives CDR1 MGHDK, CDR2 SYGVNS. Trimming took 1 base from V and 6 from J; bases not matched to a gene: 6. This CDR3 has 16 amino acids. The CDR3 sequence: CASSEFRTGVAGELFF. The CDR3, as DNA: TGTGCCAGCAGTGAATTCAGGACAGGGGTCGCCGGGGAGCTGTTTTTT.

The genes are TRBV4-2 and TRBJ1-5; no clear D. This CDR3 has 17 residues. Trimming shortened V by 1 base and J by 0 bases, and 13 bases separated the two germline ends. Germline V gene data show CDR1 as LGHNA and CDR2 as YNFKEQ. CDR3 nucleotide sequence: TGTGCCAGCAGCCAAGGGGCTCTCGGGGTTAGCAATCAGCCCCAGCATTTT. This codes for CASSQGALGVSNQPQHF.

V and J are TRBV7-2 and TRBJ2-2, with D tentatively TRBD1 (6 bases). The CDR3 has 16 residues. Trimming left V 5 bases short and J 5 bases short, with 18 bases between. CDR1 is SGHTA, CDR2 FQGNSA, per germline. The DNA for the CDR3 is TGTGCCAGCAGCCCGCCAGGGGAAGAGGGAACCGGGGAGCTGTTTTTT. This codes for CASSPPGEEGTGELFF.

This chain connects TRBV28 to TRBJ2-7; 11 bases map to TRBD2. The CDR3 contains 18 residues. Germline V gene sequence: CDR1 MDHEN, CDR2 SYDVKM. With V trimmed by 0 bases and J by 2 bases, 9 bases remained unmatched. CDR3 DNA sequence: TGTGCCAGCAGTTTATGGTCCCTAGCGGGAGGAGCCGCCTACGAGCAGTACTTC. It is translated as CASSLWSLAGGAAYEQYF.

The chain is built from TRBV13 and TRBJ2-3; 9 bases align to TRBD1. Per the germline V gene, CDR1 is PRHDT and CDR2 is FYEKMQ (reference sequence). CDR3 length: 15 residues. V dropped 1 base and J dropped 6; count of bases not matched to a gene: 5. The DNA for the CDR3 is TGTGCCAGCAGCTTAGCGGGACAGGGTCAGGATACGCAGTATTTT. Protein: CASSLAGQGQDTQYF. Variable domain in full (rest from reference TRBV13 and TRBJ2-3): AAGVIQSPRHLIKEKRETATLKCYPIPRHDTVYWYQQGPGQDPQFLISFYEKMQSDKGSIPDRFSAQQFSDYHSELNMSSLELGDSALYFCASSLAGQGQDTQYFGPGTRLTVL.

The CDR3 region has the DNA TGTGCCAGCAGCTTGTCGACCGGGAATAATGAAAAACTGTTTTTT. It encodes CASSLSTGNNEKLFF. The rearrangement links TRBV5-4 to TRBJ1-4; D gene ambiguous. CDR3 length equals 15 residues. The germline V gene has CDR1 SGHNT and CDR2 YYREEE (reference sequence). Trimming cost V 1 base and J 4 bases, with 11 bases left between them.

The gene calls are TRBV28 and TRBJ1-2, with 11 bases that match TRBD1. The trim removed 4 bases at V and 6 bases at J, leaving 4 bases unmatched. The length of the CDR3 is 14 residues. Per the germline V gene, CDR1 is MDHEN and CDR2 is SYDVKM. The CDR3 spells CASSSGQGAHGYTF. CDR3 DNA: TGTGCCAGCAGTTCTGGACAGGGGGCCCATGGCTACACCTTC.

The rearrangement joins TRBV6-4 to TRBJ1-5, with TRBD1 as a possible D gene (5 bases). CDR1 is MRHNA and CDR2 is SNTAGT in the germline V gene. The V end was cut by 4 bases, the J end by 3 bases, with 10 bases between. This CDR3 has 14 amino acids. The CDR3 DNA is TGTGCCAGCAGTGGACAGCCTACCAATCAGCCCCAGCATTTT. Translating gives CASSGQPTNQPQHF.

The V call is TRBV9, the J call TRBJ2-7; D might be TRBD2 (5 bases). Germline assignment: CDR1 SGDLS and CDR2 YYNGEE. CDR3 size: 13 residues. Trimming left V 0 bases short and J 4 bases short, with 8 bases between. CDR3 in DNA: TGTGCCAGCAGCGTAGGAGGGTGGTACGAGCAGTACTTC. Its protein is CASSVGGWYEQYF.

This rearrangement joins TRBV5-4 to TRBJ1-2; TRBD1 matches 8 bases. Germline CDR1 and CDR2: SGHNT and YYREEE (reference sequence). The CDR3 has 15 residues. The trim removed 0 bases at V and 3 bases at J, leaving 4 bases unmatched. In DNA, the CDR3 is TGTGCCAGCAGCTTGGGGCCGGACAGGGACTATGGCTACACCTTC. Its protein product is CASSLGPDRDYGYTF.

The gene calls are TRBV6-5 and TRBJ1-1; tentatively, D is TRBD1 (5 bases). From germline, CDR1 is MNHEY and CDR2 SVGAGI. Deletions cut 0 bases from V and 5 bases from J, with 13 bases between. CDR3 length equals 15 residues. The CDR3 loop is CASSYSRRGDTEAFF. Here the CDR3 DNA reads TGTGCCAGCAGTTACTCGAGGCGGGGGGATACTGAAGCTTTCTTT.

The chain carries TRBV4-1 and TRBJ2-4; maybe TRBD2 (6 bases). The ends were cut back, 3 bases at V and 10 bases at J, with 13 bases in the middle. Germline CDR1 and CDR2: MGHRA and YSYEKL. The CDR3 spans 13 residues. CDR3 protein: CASSQVLAEIQYF. The CDR3 DNA follows: TGCGCCAGCAGCCAGGTATTAGCGGAGATTCAGTACTTC.

This rearrangement joins TRBV5-1 to TRBJ2-7, with 15 bases aligning to TRBD2. Unmatched junction bases numbered 13, after V lost 4 bases and J lost 5 bases. The CDR3 consists of 18 residues. Germline CDR1 and CDR2: SGHRS and YFSETQ. CDR3 region: CASSRGLAGGPDSHEQYF. The CDR3 DNA sequence: TGCGCCAGCAGCCGTGGACTAGCGGGAGGGCCAGATTCCCACGAGCAGTACTTC.

The chain carries TRBV19 and TRBJ2-5; TRBD2 might be the D (7 bases). The J call could be wrong; TRBJ2-7 is a better fit for the DNA end. The germline gives CDR1 LNHDA, CDR2 SQIVND (reference sequence). The length of the CDR3 is 15 residues. The CDR3 loop reads CASSIVPTGRDEQYF. The CDR3 DNA is TGTGCCAGTAGTATAGTGCCCACAGGGAGGGACGAGCAGTACTTC.

The rearrangement links TRBV27 to TRBJ2-5; D is unclear. V was clipped by 3 bases and J by 5 bases, with 7 bases between them. CDR1 is MNHEY and CDR2 is SMNVEV in the germline V gene (reference sequence). The CDR3 is made up of 12 amino acids. CDR3 DNA: TGTGCCAGCAGTTTTTTCGGGGAGACCCAGTACTTC. Translated: CASSFFGETQYF.

The V call is TRBV19, the J call TRBJ2-7; 8 bases fit TRBD2. This CDR3 comprises 17 residues. V lost 3 bases and J lost 6; bases outside the gene matches: 16. The V gene's germline CDR1 is LNHDA and CDR2 SQIVND (reference sequence). The CDR3 bases are TGTGCCAGTAGTATCGGACAGACGGGACTAGGATTTTTCGAGCAGTACTTC. It encodes CASSIGQTGLGFFEQYF.